This T cell receptor beta chain emerged from a study of OX40 agonist ivuxolimab in advanced cancers. Notes on the study in general: Some nonresponders likewise displayed low normalized T-cell clonal expansion.

The V gene's germline CDR1 is SGHRS and CDR2 YFSETQ. Trimming cost V 5 bases and J 2 bases, with 13 bases left between them. The CDR3 is 15 residues long. A single count supports this clone. The antigen is not known. Sequencing was performed with immunoSEQ multiplex PCR; in TCRdb, only in-frame clones are kept and a portion is missing. In the table there are 60,000 to 85,000 clones, 89% of which are singletons. The chain joins TRBV5-1 to TRBJ2-2, with D perhaps assigned TRBD1 or TRBD2 (5 bases each). The material was CD4+ or CD8+ T cells sorted from blood, obtained in a trial of the OX40 agonist ivuxolimab. This receptor was obtained from an adult with an advanced solid tumor such as melanoma, head and neck, liver or kidney cancer. CDR3 amino acids: CASRPRDPNTGELFF. Here the CDR3 DNA reads TGCGCCAGCAGACCCCGGGACCCAAACACCGGGGAGCTGTTTTTT.